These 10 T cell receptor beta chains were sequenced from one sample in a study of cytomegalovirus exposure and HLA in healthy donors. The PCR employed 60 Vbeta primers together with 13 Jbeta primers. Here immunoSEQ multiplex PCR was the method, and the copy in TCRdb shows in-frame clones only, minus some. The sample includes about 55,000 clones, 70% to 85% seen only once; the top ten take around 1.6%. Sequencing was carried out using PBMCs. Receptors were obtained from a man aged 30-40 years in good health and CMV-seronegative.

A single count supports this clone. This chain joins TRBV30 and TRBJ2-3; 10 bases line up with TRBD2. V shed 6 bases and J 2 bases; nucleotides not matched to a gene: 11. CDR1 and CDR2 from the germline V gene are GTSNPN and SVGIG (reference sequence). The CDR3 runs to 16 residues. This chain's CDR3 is CACNPGTSVLTDTQYF. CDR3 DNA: TGTGCCTGCAACCCCGGGACTAGCGTTCTCACAGATACGCAGTATTTT. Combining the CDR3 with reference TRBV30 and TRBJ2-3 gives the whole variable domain SQTIHQWPATLVQPVGSPLSLECTVEGTSNPNLYWYRQAAGRGLQLLFYSVGIGQISSEVPQNLSASRPQDRQFILSSKKLLLSDSGFYLCACNPGTSVLTDTQYFGPGTRLTVL.

CDR3 coding DNA: TGTGCCAGCAGTGAAGACTTAGACTATGGCTACACCTTC. Its protein is CASSEDLDYGYTF. The chain couples TRBV6-1 to TRBJ1-2; no clear D gene. In germline, CDR1 is MNHNS, CDR2 SASEGT. V dropped 1 base and J dropped 3 bases, with 6 bases sitting between them. The CDR3 is 13 amino acids.

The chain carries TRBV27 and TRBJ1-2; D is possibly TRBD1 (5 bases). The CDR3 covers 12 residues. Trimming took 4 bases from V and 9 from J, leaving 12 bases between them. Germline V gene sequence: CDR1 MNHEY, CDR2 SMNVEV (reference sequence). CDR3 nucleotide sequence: TGTGCCAGCAGTTATGGACAAGGGAGCTACACCTTC. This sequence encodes CASSYGQGSYTF.

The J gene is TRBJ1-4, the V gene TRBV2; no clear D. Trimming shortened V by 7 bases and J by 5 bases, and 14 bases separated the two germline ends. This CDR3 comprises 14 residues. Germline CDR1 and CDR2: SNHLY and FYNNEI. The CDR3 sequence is CASNPSLENEKLFF. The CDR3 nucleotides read TGTGCCAGCAACCCGAGCCTCGAAAATGAAAAACTGTTTTTT.

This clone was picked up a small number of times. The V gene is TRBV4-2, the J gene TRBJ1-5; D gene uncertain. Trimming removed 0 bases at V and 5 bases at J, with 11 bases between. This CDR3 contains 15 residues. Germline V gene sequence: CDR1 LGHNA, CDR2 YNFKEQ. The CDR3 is CASSQDPNRYQPQHF. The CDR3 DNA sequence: TGTGCCAGCAGCCAAGATCCTAACAGATATCAGCCCCAGCATTTT.

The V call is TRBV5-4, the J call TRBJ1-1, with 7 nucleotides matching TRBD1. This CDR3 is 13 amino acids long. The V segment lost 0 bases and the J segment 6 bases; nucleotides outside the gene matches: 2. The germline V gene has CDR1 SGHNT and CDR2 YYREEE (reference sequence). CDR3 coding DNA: TGTGCCAGCAGCTTGGACCAGGGGGCTGAAGCTTTCTTT. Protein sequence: CASSLDQGAEAFF.

The CDR3 loop is CASSVEGRGITEAFF. The CDR3 DNA sequence: TGTGCCAGCAGCGTAGAGGGCAGGGGGATCACTGAAGCTTTCTTT. The rearrangement links TRBV9 to TRBJ1-1; TRBD1 matches at 7 bases. V shed 0 bases, J shed 4 bases, and the junction held 6 bases outside the gene matches. Germline CDR1 SGDLS, CDR2 YYNGEE. The CDR3 loop spans 15 amino acids. Full variable domain (rest looked up from reference TRBV9 and TRBJ1-1): DSGVTQTPKHLITATGQRVTLRCSPRSGDLSVYWYQQSLDQGLQFLIQYYNGEERAKGNILERFSAQQFPDLHSELNLSSLELGDSALYFCASSVEGRGITEAFFGQGTRLTVV.

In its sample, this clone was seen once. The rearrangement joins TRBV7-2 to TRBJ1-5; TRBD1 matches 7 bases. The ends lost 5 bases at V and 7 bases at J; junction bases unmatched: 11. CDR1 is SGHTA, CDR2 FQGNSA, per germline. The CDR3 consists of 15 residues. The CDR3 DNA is TGTGCCAGCAGCCAGGGGACAGCTTCCCGCCAGCCCCAGCATTTT. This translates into CASSQGTASRQPQHF.

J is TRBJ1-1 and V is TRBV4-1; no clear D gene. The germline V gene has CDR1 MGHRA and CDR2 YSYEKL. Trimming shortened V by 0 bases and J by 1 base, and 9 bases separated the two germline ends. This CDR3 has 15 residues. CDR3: CASSQDTPPNTEAFF. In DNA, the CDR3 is TGCGCCAGCAGCCAAGATACTCCTCCGAACACTGAAGCTTTCTTT.

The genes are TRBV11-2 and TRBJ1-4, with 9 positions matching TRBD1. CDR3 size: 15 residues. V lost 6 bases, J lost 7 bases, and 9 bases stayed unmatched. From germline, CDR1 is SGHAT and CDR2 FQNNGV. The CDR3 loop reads CASRWDRERGEKLFF. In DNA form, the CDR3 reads TGTGCCAGCAGGTGGGACAGGGAAAGAGGTGAAAAACTGTTTTTT.